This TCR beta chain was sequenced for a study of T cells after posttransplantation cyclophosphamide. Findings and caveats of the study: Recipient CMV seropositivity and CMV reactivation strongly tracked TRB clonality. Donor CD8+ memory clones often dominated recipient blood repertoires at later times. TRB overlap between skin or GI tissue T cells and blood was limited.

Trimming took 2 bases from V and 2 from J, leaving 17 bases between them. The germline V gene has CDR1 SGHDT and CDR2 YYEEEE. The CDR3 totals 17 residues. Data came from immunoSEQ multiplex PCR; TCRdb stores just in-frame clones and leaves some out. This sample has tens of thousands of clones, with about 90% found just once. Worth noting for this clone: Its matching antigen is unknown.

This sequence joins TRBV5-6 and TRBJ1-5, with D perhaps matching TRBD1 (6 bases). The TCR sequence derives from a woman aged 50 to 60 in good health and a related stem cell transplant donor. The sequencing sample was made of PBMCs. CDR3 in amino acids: CASSFGPRGRRNQPQHF. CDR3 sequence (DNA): TGTGCCAGCAGCTTCGGTCCCAGGGGCCGGCGCAATCAGCCCCAGCATTTT. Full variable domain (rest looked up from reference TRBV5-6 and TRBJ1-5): DAGVTQSPTHLIKTRGQQVTLRCSPKSGHDTVSWYQQALGQGPQFIFQYYEEEERQRGNFPDRFSGHQFPNYSSELNVNALLLGDSALYLCASSFGPRGRRNQPQHFGDGTRLSIL.